This is a list of T cell receptor beta chains from one sample in a study of shared clonotypes between healthy human individuals. TCRdb's table, derived via immunoSEQ multiplex PCR, lists solely in-frame clones and lacks some. This sample carries 2 million to 2.5 million clones, 85% to 95% of them seen once, and the ten largest clones take approximately 0.41%. Sample: naive CD4+ T cells from PBMCs. The receptors originated from a man between 18 and 29 years old in good health. Some clones in this sample may be carry-over from other donors' samples. The CDR3 runs from the conserved cysteine through the conserved F or W. The D gene is left open where the match is weak. A row's size may be missing; if present it is once, few, many or a size class.

>15|.|TRBD2|TRBJ2-3|TRBV7-6
CASRNPGLDTDTQYF
TGTGCCAGCAGAAACCCGGGACTAGACACAGATACGCAGTATTTT
>13|.|TRBD1|TRBJ2-2|TRBV5-1
CASSRQGPGELFF
TGCGCCAGCAGCCGACAGGGACCCGGGGAGCTGTTTTTT
>13|.|.|TRBJ2-1|TRBV14
CASSAARGGWQFF
TGTGCCAGCAGCGCAGCCCGAGGGGGGTGGCAGTTCTTC
>14|once|.|TRBJ2-1|TRBV28
CASSFFSRSFEQFF
TGTGCCAGCAGTTTTTTTTCCAGATCTTTTGAGCAGTTCTTC
>15|.|TRBD1|TRBJ1-2|TRBV15
CATSRGPWTGRGYTF
TGTGCCACCAGCAGAGGTCCTTGGACAGGGAGGGGCTACACCTTC
>16|.|TRBD1|TRBJ2-2|TRBV5-1
CASSPRQGARTGELFF
TGCGCCAGCAGCCCCCGACAGGGGGCGCGCACCGGGGAGCTGTTTTTT
>14|.|.|TRBJ2-7|TRBV30
CAWSDQGNSYEQYF
TGTGCCTGGAGTGACCAGGGGAACTCCTACGAGCAGTACTTC
>16|.|TRBD1|TRBJ2-1|TRBV11-2
CASSENRGRGGNEQFF
TGTGCCAGCAGCGAGAACAGGGGGCGCGGAGGCAATGAGCAGTTCTTC
>16|once|TRBD2|TRBJ2-3|TRBV18
CASSPLLAGGPDTQYF
TGTGCCAGCTCACCACTGCTAGCGGGAGGACCAGATACGCAGTATTTT
>17|.|TRBD1|TRBJ2-6|TRBV7-3
CASSPSGTGSGANVLTF
TGTGCCAGCAGCCCATCCGGGACAGGGTCTGGGGCCAACGTCCTGACTTTC
>14|.|.|TRBJ1-2|TRBV11-2
CASSFPGGRNGYTF
TGTGCCAGCAGCTTCCCTGGGGGGAGGAATGGCTACACCTTC
>15|.|.|TRBJ1-2|TRBV29-1
CSVGFGVLAHYGYTF
TGCAGCGTTGGATTCGGGGTATTAGCTCACTATGGCTACACCTTC
>13|once|.|TRBJ2-6|TRBV6-6
CASRTTGSNVLTF
TGTGCCAGCAGAACTACAGGGTCCAACGTCCTGACTTTC
>18|.|TRBD2|TRBJ2-1|TRBV5-6
CASSFPPSGEASYNEQFF
TGTGCCAGCAGCTTCCCCCCTAGCGGGGAGGCTTCCTACAATGAGCAGTTCTTC
>15|once|.|TRBJ1-1|TRBV28
CASSTVGLRDTEAFF
TGTGCCAGTTCCACGGTAGGGCTTCGGGACACTGAAGCTTTCTTT
>14|.|.|TRBJ1-6|TRBV11-2
CASSLSRGHSPLHF
TGTGCCAGCAGCTTATCCAGGGGCCATTCACCCCTCCACTTT